Listed here are 32 T cell receptor beta chains from one sample, sequenced in a study of T cell responses to AZD1222 COVID-19 vaccine. Profiling relied on immunoSEQ multiplex PCR, and the TCRdb table lists in-frame clones only, not all of them. This table has around 160,000 clones, around 91% appearing once. Sequencing was performed on peripheral blood, taken on day 0 of AZD1222 vaccination. These receptors originate from an adult in good health.

The rearrangement joins TRBV15 to TRBJ2-3; no clear D. This CDR3 is 15 amino acids long. Trimming left V 3 bases short and J 5 bases short, with 15 bases between. Germline V gene sequence: CDR1 LNHNV, CDR2 YYDKDF (reference sequence). CDR3 coding DNA: TGTGCCACCAGCAGTTTTGGTGGGAATGTAGATACGCAGTATTTT. It specifies CATSSFGGNVDTQYF.

This sequence joins TRBV7-8 and TRBJ2-7, with a weak D call TRBD2 (6 bases). V lost 4 bases to trimming and J lost 2 bases, with 15 bases between them. The CDR3 length is 15 residues. Germline assignment: CDR1 SGHVS and CDR2 FQNEAQ. The CDR3 nucleotides read TGTGCCAGCAGCTCCCAGGGAGGAACCACCTACGAGCAGTACTTC. Translation gives CASSSQGGTTYEQYF.

The chain uses TRBV5-5 and TRBJ2-1; 9 nucleotides match TRBD2. Trimming took 0 bases from V and 4 from J; bases not matched to a gene: 5. Germline V gene sequence: CDR1 SGHKS, CDR2 YYEKEE (reference sequence). This CDR3 region has 16 residues. CDR3 residues: CASSLAGTSGYNEQFF. CDR3 sequence (DNA): TGTGCCAGCAGCTTGGCCGGAACTAGCGGGTACAATGAGCAGTTCTTC. Combining the CDR3 with reference TRBV5-5 and TRBJ2-1 gives the whole variable domain DAGVTQSPTHLIKTRGQQVTLRCSPISGHKSVSWYQQVLGQGPQFIFQYYEKEERGRGNFPDRFSARQFPNYSSELNVNALLLGDSALYLCASSLAGTSGYNEQFFGPGTRLTVL.

The genes are TRBV19 and TRBJ1-6; 7 bases map to TRBD1. The V segment lost 5 bases and the J segment 8 bases; nucleotides outside the gene matches: 3. The CDR3 has 13 amino acids. The germline V gene encodes CDR1 LNHDA and CDR2 SQIVND (reference sequence). The CDR3 sequence is CASSPRGDSPLHF. The CDR3, as DNA: TGTGCCAGTAGTCCCAGGGGGGATTCACCCCTCCACTTT. Full variable domain (outside the CDR3, taken from reference TRBV19 and TRBJ1-6): DGGITQSPKYLFRKEGQNVTLSCEQNLNHDAMYWYRQDPGQGLRLIYYSQIVNDFQKGDIAEGYSVSREKKESFPLTVTSAQKNPTAFYLCASSPRGDSPLHFGNGTRLTVT.

This clone was counted a single time. J is TRBJ2-1 and V is TRBV6-5, with unresolved D. From germline, CDR1 is MNHEY and CDR2 SVGAGI. There are 12 residues in the CDR3. Trimming removed 6 bases at V and 7 bases at J, with 10 bases between. CDR3 nucleotide sequence: TGTGCCAGCAGCCCACACGCTAATGAGCAGTTCTTC. Residues: CASSPHANEQFF.

The chain is built from TRBV21-1 and TRBJ2-7; TRBD2 is the table's D call and was not checked against the DNA. TRBV21-1 has pseudogene status. This CDR3 comprises 13 residues. The CDR3 region has the DNA TGTGCCAGCATGAATACGGTGCGCTACGAGCAGTACTTC. Translated, it gives CASMNTVRYEQYF.

The V call is TRBV4-2, the J call TRBJ2-7, with TRBD1 identical over 8 bases. V shed 3 bases and J 7 bases; nucleotides not matched to a gene: 8. Germline CDR1 LGHNA, CDR2 YNFKEQ. The CDR3 has 14 residues. Here the CDR3 reads CASSQVTGAGEQYF. CDR3 coding DNA: TGTGCCAGCAGCCAGGTGACAGGGGCGGGGGAGCAGTACTTC.

This clone has more than one count but fewer than ten. This chain uses TRBV11-3 with TRBJ2-7, with 10 bases that match TRBD2. Germline CDR1 reads SGHNT; CDR2 reads YENEEA. This CDR3 has 13 residues. The V gene end was trimmed by 1 base and the J gene end by 6 bases; junction bases not matched to a gene: 0. The CDR3 nucleotides read TGTGCCAGCAGCTTAGGACTAGCGGGCGAGCAGTACTTC. Protein sequence: CASSLGLAGEQYF. Looking up the rest from reference TRBV11-3 and TRBJ2-7 gives the full variable domain: EAGVVQSPRYKIIEKKQPVAFWCNPISGHNTLYWYLQNLGQGPELLIRYENEEAVDDSQLPKDRFSAERLKGVDSTLKIQPAELGDSAVYLCASSLGLAGEQYFGPGTRLTVT.

V gene TRBV4-3 combines with J gene TRBJ1-2; D perhaps matches TRBD1 (6 bases). V was pared by 0 bases and J by 5 bases, with 13 bases between. The CDR3 runs 15 residues. Germline V lookup: CDR1 LGHNA, CDR2 YSLEER. The CDR3 DNA sequence: TGCGCCAGCAGCCAAGATCCAGGGGATTTGTATGGCTACACCTTC. Its protein is CASSQDPGDLYGYTF.

The chain couples TRBV19 to TRBJ2-3; maybe TRBD1 (7 bases). V was shortened by 4 bases and J by 4 bases, with 12 bases between the two germline ends. The V gene's germline CDR1 is LNHDA and CDR2 SQIVND (reference sequence). There are 14 residues in the CDR3. The CDR3 is CASSNRGGPDTQYF. In nucleotides, the CDR3 is TGTGCCAGTAGTAACAGGGGAGGCCCAGATACGCAGTATTTT.

As DNA, the CDR3 is TGTGCCAGCAGCGCCGCTGCGGGGGCGAATCAGCCCCAGCATTTT. Encoded protein: CASSAAAGANQPQHF. The genes are TRBV9 and TRBJ1-5; a weak D match, TRBD1 (6 bases). Trimming took 3 bases from V and 4 from J, leaving 14 bases between them. There are 15 residues in the CDR3. The germline V gene encodes CDR1 SGDLS and CDR2 YYNGEE.

The table lists this clone with a count of one. The chain recombines TRBV5-1 with TRBJ2-3; D unclear. V was pared by 7 bases and J by 6 bases, with 18 bases between. Germline values: CDR1 SGHRS, CDR2 YFSETQ. The CDR3 spans 14 residues. CDR3 loop: CASAAVKPSDTQYF. CDR3 DNA sequence: TGCGCCAGCGCCGCCGTTAAACCGTCCGATACGCAGTATTTT.

The chain is built from TRBV28 and TRBJ1-3; D is unclear. Germline assignment: CDR1 MDHEN and CDR2 SYDVKM. The V gene lost 5 bases and the J gene lost 0 bases, with 11 bases spanning the gap. The CDR3 consists of 15 residues. In DNA, the CDR3 is TGTGCCAGCAGTCCCCGCTCAACCTCTGGAAACACCATATATTTT. Translation gives CASSPRSTSGNTIYF.

This chain links TRBV18 with TRBJ1-5; the D is unclear. The CDR3 is made up of 14 amino acids. Trimming left V 2 bases short and J 1 base short, with 6 bases between. CDR1 is KGHSH, CDR2 LQKENI, per germline. In nucleotides, the CDR3 is TGTGCCAGCTCACCAGGACCGAGCAATCAGCCCCAGCATTTT. Amino acid sequence: CASSPGPSNQPQHF.

The rearrangement links TRBV15 to TRBJ2-1; D ambiguous. This CDR3 is 14 amino acids long. Trimming shortened V by 5 bases and J by 0 bases, and 8 bases separated the two germline ends. Per the germline V gene, CDR1 is LNHNV and CDR2 is YYDKDF (reference sequence). CDR3 residues: CATSGRSSYNEQFF. CDR3 DNA sequence: TGTGCCACCAGCGGACGAAGCTCCTACAATGAGCAGTTCTTC.

The genes are TRBV25-1 and TRBJ2-3; 7 bases match TRBD2. CDR1 and CDR2 from the germline V gene are MGHDK and SYGVNS. This CDR3 has 17 residues. Losses at the gene ends were 6 bases for V and 6 bases for J; bases not matched to a gene: 18. The CDR3 DNA is TGTGCCAGCAGGACCACCGGCGGCGGGGGAGGGAGGGATACGCAGTATTTT. It specifies CASRTTGGGGGRDTQYF.

The J gene is TRBJ1-2, the V gene TRBV19; D not certain. Trimming shortened V by 5 bases and J by 4 bases, and 17 bases separated the two germline ends. This CDR3 has 15 amino acids. Germline V gives CDR1 LNHDA, CDR2 SQIVND (reference sequence). This chain's CDR3 is CASSSRGGTGYGYTF. The CDR3 DNA reads as TGTGCCAGTAGTTCGAGAGGTGGCACGGGCTATGGCTACACCTTC.

The chain combines TRBV27 with TRBJ1-1; TRBD1 aligns across 12 bases. Germline trimming cut 7 bases from V and 5 bases from J; bases unmatched to any gene: 17. CDR1 and CDR2 (germline): MNHEY, SMNVEV (reference sequence). The CDR3 spans 18 residues. The CDR3 spells CASKSQPGTGGVGTEAFF. As DNA, the CDR3 is TGTGCCAGCAAATCCCAGCCCGGGACAGGGGGCGTCGGAACTGAAGCTTTCTTT.

This clone was found once. The rearrangement joins TRBV6-1 to TRBJ2-7; 7 bases fit TRBD2. The CDR3 has 16 amino acids. The V segment lost 0 bases and the J segment 2 bases; nucleotides outside the gene matches: 7. Per the germline V gene, CDR1 is MNHNS and CDR2 is SASEGT. For the CDR3, the DNA is TGTGCCAGCAGTGAAGCCGGCGGGAGCTTCCCCTACGAGCAGTACTTC. Its translation: CASSEAGGSFPYEQYF.

The chain carries TRBV4-2 and TRBJ2-1; 8 bases line up with TRBD2. The CDR3 is 18 residues long. Trimming took 0 bases from V and 2 from J; bases not matched to a gene: 9. CDR1 is LGHNA, CDR2 YNFKEQ, per germline. As DNA, the CDR3 is TGTGCCAGCAGCCAAGAAGGGGGGGGCGGGGGGCCCTACAATGAGCAGTTCTTC. The encoded protein is CASSQEGGGGGPYNEQFF.

This rearrangement joins TRBV23-1 to TRBJ1-4; D remains unclear. TRBV23-1 is noted as an ORF with a role that remains uncertain. Trimming removed 2 bases from V and 0 bases from J, with 22 bases in between. This CDR3 comprises 20 residues. The CDR3 protein is CASSQRTGHANPATNEKLFF. The CDR3 DNA follows: TGCGCCAGCAGTCAAAGAACCGGCCACGCTAACCCGGCAACTAATGAAAAACTGTTTTTT.

This clone has only one observation. The V gene is TRBV28, the J gene TRBJ2-7; 10 positions match TRBD2. CDR3 length equals 15 residues. Losses at the gene ends were 7 bases for V and 3 bases for J; bases not matched to a gene: 9. The V gene's germline CDR1 is MDHEN and CDR2 SYDVKM. DNA for the CDR3: TGTGCCAGCAAAGTCTCACTAGCGGGGATCTACGAGCAGTACTTC. Encoded protein: CASKVSLAGIYEQYF. The variable domain in full, completed from reference TRBV28 and TRBJ2-7, reads DVKVTQSSRYLVKRTGEKVFLECVQDMDHENMFWYRQDPGLGLRLIYFSYDVKMKEKGDIPEGYSVSREKKERFSLILESASTNQTSMYLCASKVSLAGIYEQYFGPGTRLTVT.

This rearrangement joins TRBV6-1 to TRBJ2-6; D tentatively reads TRBD1 or TRBD2 (5 bases each). Trimming removed 2 bases at V and 1 base at J, with 15 bases between. This CDR3 region has 18 residues. Germline V gives CDR1 MNHNS, CDR2 SASEGT. CDR3 in amino acids: CASSESWGSGSGANVLTF. The CDR3 nucleotides read TGTGCCAGCAGTGAATCTTGGGGGAGTGGTTCTGGGGCCAACGTCCTGACTTTC.

The J gene is TRBJ1-4, the V gene TRBV29-1; no clear D gene. Germline-derived CDR1 and CDR2 are SQVTM and ANQGSEA. The V end lost 6 bases, the J end lost 1 base, and 9 bases lay between the germline ends. This CDR3 has 13 amino acids. The CDR3 region has the DNA TGCAGCGTGGCAGACGGAACTAATGAAAAACTGTTTTTT. This sequence encodes CSVADGTNEKLFF.

This sequence joins TRBV21-1 and TRBJ2-7; whether TRBD1, the table's D call, matches the DNA was not checked. TRBV21-1 is a known pseudogene. This CDR3 has 15 amino acids. CDR3 in DNA: TGTGCCAGCAGCGTACGGGACAGGGGATCCTACGAGCAGTACTTC. Amino acid sequence: CASSVRDRGSYEQYF.

This chain joins TRBV7-2 and TRBJ2-7; no firm D call. Germline V gene sequence: CDR1 SGHTA, CDR2 FQGNSA. This CDR3 has 14 residues. Trimming pared 3 bases from V and 2 bases from J, leaving 11 bases between. The chain's CDR3 is CASSFAEFPYEQYF. CDR3 DNA: TGTGCCAGCAGCTTTGCCGAATTTCCCTACGAGCAGTACTTC. The full variable domain, its missing parts supplied by reference TRBV7-2 and TRBJ2-7, is GAGVSQSPSNKVTEKGKDVELRCDPISGHTALYWYRQSLGQGLEFLIYFQGNSAPDKSGLPSDRFSAERTGGSVSTLTIQRTQQEDSAVYLCASSFAEFPYEQYFGPGTRLTVT.

The chain employs TRBV5-4 and TRBJ1-1; D call uncertain. V was clipped by 1 base and J by 0 bases, with 10 bases between them. The germline V gene encodes CDR1 SGHNT and CDR2 YYREEE (reference sequence). CDR3 length equals 15 residues. The CDR3 loop is CASSLSSQMNTEAFF. The CDR3 DNA reads as TGTGCCAGCAGCTTGTCGAGTCAGATGAACACTGAAGCTTTCTTT.

As regards this clone: A read error may produce the germline difference seen at one junction end. The chain couples TRBV18 to TRBJ2-4; D uncertain. Germline V CDR1 and CDR2: KGHSH, LQKENI. This CDR3 is 13 amino acids long. CDR3 nucleotides: TGTGCCAGCTCCCCACCTTCCAAAAACATTCAGTACTTC. The encoded protein is CASSPPSKNIQYF.

This chain links TRBV21-1 with TRBJ1-5. TRBV21-1 is classified as a pseudogene. CDR3 length: 15 residues. CDR3: CASIPKGRASQPQHF. CDR3 sequence (DNA): TGTGCCAGCATCCCTAAAGGGAGAGCGAGCCAGCCCCAGCATTTT.

The chain uses TRBV28 and TRBJ1-2, with D maybe TRBD1 (5 bases). Deletions cut 7 bases from V and 4 bases from J, with 16 bases between. The V gene's germline CDR1 is MDHEN and CDR2 SYDVKM. The CDR3 has 14 amino acids. The CDR3 bases are TGTGCCAGCAAGAACAGCCGGGGGGGCTATGGCTACACCTTC. Its translation is CASKNSRGGYGYTF.

This clone was detected once. The V and J genes are TRBV6-2 or TRBV6-3 and TRBJ1-5; D gene ambiguous. This CDR3 region has 14 residues. Trimming took off 5 bases at V and 5 bases at J, with 13 bases between the two ends. Germline V gene sequence: CDR1 MNHEY, CDR2 SVGEGT. The DNA for the CDR3 is TGTGCCAGCAGTCCGGAGGCGGGGTATCAGCCCCAGCATTTT. This codes for CASSPEAGYQPQHF.

The genes are TRBV7-9 and TRBJ1-3; D unresolved. CDR1 is SEHNR, CDR2 FQNEAQ, per germline (reference sequence). The V end was cut by 2 bases, the J end by 0 bases, with 5 bases between. This CDR3 comprises 14 residues. The CDR3 loop reads CASSLRISGNTIYF. CDR3 nucleotides: TGTGCCAGCAGCTTACGAATCTCTGGAAACACCATATATTTT. The full variable domain, its missing parts supplied by reference TRBV7-9 and TRBJ1-3, is DTGVSQNPRHKITKRGQNVTFRCDPISEHNRLYWYRQTLGQGPEFLTYFQNEAQLEKSRLLSDRFSAERPKGSFSTLEIQRTEQGDSAMYLCASSLRISGNTIYFGEGSWLTVV.